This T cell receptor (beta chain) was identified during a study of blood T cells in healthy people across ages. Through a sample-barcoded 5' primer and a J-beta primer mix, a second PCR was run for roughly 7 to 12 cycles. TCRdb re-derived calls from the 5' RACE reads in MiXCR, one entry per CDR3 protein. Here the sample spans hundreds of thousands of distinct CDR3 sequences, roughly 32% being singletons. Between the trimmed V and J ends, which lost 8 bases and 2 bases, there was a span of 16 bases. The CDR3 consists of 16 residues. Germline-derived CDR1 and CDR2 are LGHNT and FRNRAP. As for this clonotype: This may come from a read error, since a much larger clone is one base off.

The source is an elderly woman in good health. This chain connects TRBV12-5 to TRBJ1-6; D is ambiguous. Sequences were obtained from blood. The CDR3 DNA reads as TGTGCTAGTCAAAGCGACGGCGTCCCCTATAATTCACCCCTCCACTTT. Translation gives CASQSDGVPYNSPLHF.